Only one count was recorded for the clone carrying this T cell receptor (beta chain). Its target is not known. From the reads, TCRdb called clonotypes with MiXCR, one entry per CDR3 protein. The repertoire consists of approximately 100,000 distinct CDR3 sequences, with roughly 41% occurring once and the leading ten covering about two thirds. The CDR3 spans 14 residues. In germline, CDR1 is MNHEY, CDR2 SVGAGI. Between the trimmed V and J ends, which lost 0 bases and 7 bases, there was a span of 12 bases. This record comes from a study of T cell repertoires in cytomegalovirus infection. Study details: Matching HLA type and CMV infection were both indicated by public TCR beta signatures. Study-wide findings and caveats: In two of eight donors, the top clonotype was HLA-C-restricted CMV-specific. Accumulated public TCR beta family frequency recognized individuals carrying CMV together with the relevant HLA.

The receptor was isolated from a human donor in good health (CMV status not recorded). Some clones in this sample may be carry-over from other donors' samples. Here the sequenced sample was CD8+ T cells from cultured PBMCs, taken from culture after CMV antigen stimulation. The chain employs TRBV6-5 and TRBJ1-1; D may be TRBD1 (6 bases). In DNA form, the CDR3 reads TGTGCCAGCAGTTACTCGACAGGACCCAGTGAAGCTTTCTTT. Translation: CASSYSTGPSEAFF.